These T cell receptor beta chains were read from a single sample in a study of T cells in Graves' hyperthyroidism and ophthalmopathy. One entry per CDR3 protein, called by TCRdb with MiXCR from the multiplex PCR reads. The table includes roughly 720,000 distinct CDR3 sequences, around a sixth detected once. Input material: blood. The receptors derive from a man in his forties or fifties with Graves' hyperthyroidism. Each CDR3 is given with its conserved first and last residue. Fields, in order: J gene, clone size, V gene, CDR3 length, D gene, CDR3 protein, CDR3 DNA. The D gene is left open where the match is weak. Clone size is stated in some rows and not others, as once, few, many or a class when expanded.

j_call: TRBJ2-7
clone_size: few
v_call: TRBV4-1
cdr3_length: 16
d_call: -
cdr3_aa: CASSQDPGREFYEQYF
cdr3_nt: TGCGCCAGCAGCCAAGATCCGGGACGGGAATTCTACGAGCAGTACTTC

j_call: TRBJ1-1
clone_size: many
v_call: TRBV7-9
cdr3_length: 15
d_call: -
cdr3_aa: CASSPGGGRNTEAFF
cdr3_nt: TGTGCCAGCAGCCCCGGTGGAGGGCGGAACACTGAAGCTTTCTTT

j_call: TRBJ2-7
clone_size: -
v_call: TRBV7-9
cdr3_length: 14
d_call: -
cdr3_aa: CASSQGGIDYEQYF
cdr3_nt: TGTGCCAGCAGCCAGGGGGGGATTGACTACGAGCAGTACTTC

j_call: TRBJ2-1
clone_size: many
v_call: TRBV2
cdr3_length: 17
d_call: TRBD2
cdr3_aa: CASSPRAGGPIDNEQFF
cdr3_nt: TGTGCCAGCAGTCCGAGAGCGGGAGGGCCTATTGACAATGAGCAGTTCTTC

j_call: TRBJ1-5
clone_size: many
v_call: TRBV27
cdr3_length: 15
d_call: -
cdr3_aa: CASMQWQGANQPQHF
cdr3_nt: TGTGCCAGCATGCAGTGGCAGGGCGCAAATCAGCCCCAGCATTTT

j_call: TRBJ1-1
clone_size: many
v_call: TRBV12-3/TRBV12-4
cdr3_length: 15
d_call: TRBD1
cdr3_aa: CASSPGQGLNTEAFF
cdr3_nt: TGTGCCAGCAGTCCTGGACAGGGGCTGAACACTGAAGCTTTCTTT

j_call: TRBJ2-1
clone_size: many
v_call: TRBV18
cdr3_length: 15
d_call: -
cdr3_aa: CASSPPSHTYNEQFF
cdr3_nt: TGTGCCAGCTCACCACCGTCGCACACCTACAATGAGCAGTTCTTC

j_call: TRBJ2-2
clone_size: -
v_call: TRBV6-1
cdr3_length: 16
d_call: TRBD1
cdr3_aa: CASSGLGTGYTGELFF
cdr3_nt: TGTGCCAGCAGTGGTCTAGGGACAGGGTACACCGGGGAGCTGTTTTTT

j_call: TRBJ1-1
clone_size: many
v_call: TRBV10-2
cdr3_length: 13
d_call: -
cdr3_aa: CASSGRLNTEAFF
cdr3_nt: TGCGCCAGCAGTGGACGGCTGAACACTGAAGCTTTCTTT

j_call: TRBJ2-3
clone_size: -
v_call: TRBV28
cdr3_length: 15
d_call: -
cdr3_aa: CASSSSGPETGTQYF
cdr3_nt: TGTGCCAGCAGCTCGAGCGGTCCCGAGACAGGTACGCAGTATTTT

j_call: TRBJ2-2
clone_size: once
v_call: TRBV5-1
cdr3_length: 17
d_call: TRBD2
cdr3_aa: CASSSGRQAQNTGELFF
cdr3_nt: TGCGCCAGCAGCTCCGGGAGGCAGGCCCAAAACACCGGGGAGCTGTTTTTT

j_call: TRBJ2-3
clone_size: few
v_call: TRBV18
cdr3_length: 15
d_call: -
cdr3_aa: CASSPSERVTDTQYF
cdr3_nt: TGTGCCAGCTCACCATCAGAGAGGGTCACAGATACGCAGTATTTT

j_call: TRBJ2-1
clone_size: many
v_call: TRBV27
cdr3_length: 15
d_call: -
cdr3_aa: CASHLGLSSYNEQFF
cdr3_nt: TGTGCCAGCCACTTGGGACTCAGCTCCTACAATGAGCAGTTCTTC

j_call: TRBJ2-1
clone_size: few
v_call: TRBV27
cdr3_length: 13
d_call: -
cdr3_aa: CAIARSPYSEQFF
cdr3_nt: TGTGCCATCGCCCGATCCCCCTACAGTGAGCAGTTCTTC

j_call: TRBJ2-3
clone_size: few
v_call: TRBV4-1
cdr3_length: 17
d_call: TRBD1
cdr3_aa: CASSRERQGFRTDTQYF
cdr3_nt: TGCGCCAGCAGCCGGGAGAGACAGGGCTTTCGCACAGATACGCAGTATTTT

j_call: TRBJ1-2
clone_size: -
v_call: TRBV15
cdr3_length: 16
d_call: -
cdr3_aa: CATSRDRDPRAYGYTF
cdr3_nt: TGTGCCACCAGCAGAGACCGGGACCCCAGGGCCTATGGCTACACCTTC

j_call: TRBJ2-5
clone_size: many
v_call: TRBV28
cdr3_length: 14
d_call: TRBD1
cdr3_aa: CASSQDREQETQYF
cdr3_nt: TGTGCCAGCAGCCAAGACAGGGAGCAAGAGACCCAGTACTTC

j_call: TRBJ2-1
clone_size: many
v_call: TRBV28
cdr3_length: 16
d_call: TRBD2
cdr3_aa: CASHYDSGRESNEQFF
cdr3_nt: TGTGCCAGCCATTACGATAGCGGGAGGGAGAGCAATGAGCAGTTCTTC

j_call: TRBJ2-7
clone_size: few
v_call: TRBV9
cdr3_length: 13
d_call: -
cdr3_aa: CASSPQPGVEQYF
cdr3_nt: TGTGCCAGCAGCCCCCAGCCAGGGGTTGAGCAGTACTTC

j_call: TRBJ2-5
clone_size: many
v_call: TRBV2
cdr3_length: 19
d_call: TRBD2
cdr3_aa: CASSDGVRRLAGGQETQYF
cdr3_nt: TGTGCCAGCAGTGATGGGGTCAGGAGACTAGCGGGAGGGCAAGAGACCCAGTACTTC

j_call: TRBJ2-7
clone_size: few
v_call: TRBV4-3
cdr3_length: 17
d_call: TRBD2
cdr3_aa: CASSQAAGGFGTYEQYF
cdr3_nt: TGCGCCAGCAGCCAAGCGGCGGGAGGATTTGGTACCTACGAGCAGTACTTC

j_call: TRBJ2-7
clone_size: many
v_call: TRBV2
cdr3_length: 15
d_call: TRBD1
cdr3_aa: CASNSYRDSPYEQYF
cdr3_nt: TGTGCCAGCAACAGTTACCGGGACAGTCCCTACGAGCAGTACTTC

j_call: TRBJ1-3
clone_size: few
v_call: TRBV10-3
cdr3_length: 15
d_call: -
cdr3_aa: CAISGGSYSGNTIYF
cdr3_nt: TGTGCCATCAGTGGAGGCAGTTACTCTGGAAACACCATATATTTT

j_call: TRBJ2-7
clone_size: many
v_call: TRBV29-1
cdr3_length: 13
d_call: TRBD1
cdr3_aa: CSVEDRQGSEQYF
cdr3_nt: TGCAGCGTTGAAGATCGACAGGGTAGCGAGCAGTACTTC

j_call: TRBJ1-4
clone_size: few
v_call: TRBV12-3/TRBV12-4
cdr3_length: 14
d_call: -
cdr3_aa: CASTIQGYWEKLFF
cdr3_nt: TGTGCCAGCACCATACAGGGCTATTGGGAAAAACTGTTTTTT

j_call: TRBJ2-7
clone_size: -
v_call: TRBV19
cdr3_length: 20
d_call: TRBD2
cdr3_aa: CASSLDPGLAGGPDPAEQYF
cdr3_nt: TGTGCCAGTAGTTTGGATCCGGGACTAGCGGGAGGACCAGACCCGGCCGAGCAGTACTTC

j_call: TRBJ1-2
clone_size: -
v_call: TRBV20-1
cdr3_length: 14
d_call: TRBD1
cdr3_aa: CSARGTGANYGYTF
cdr3_nt: TGCAGTGCTAGAGGGACAGGAGCTAACTATGGCTACACCTTC

j_call: TRBJ2-7
clone_size: -
v_call: TRBV5-6
cdr3_length: 17
d_call: TRBD2
cdr3_aa: CASSLVSGRIGYVEQYF
cdr3_nt: TGTGCCAGCAGCTTGGTTAGCGGGAGGATCGGCTACGTTGAGCAGTACTTC

j_call: TRBJ2-5
clone_size: many
v_call: TRBV15
cdr3_length: 16
d_call: TRBD2
cdr3_aa: CATSRMGLAVQETQYF
cdr3_nt: TGTGCCACCAGCAGAATGGGACTAGCGGTGCAAGAGACCCAGTACTTC

j_call: TRBJ1-6
clone_size: many
v_call: TRBV20-1
cdr3_length: 14
d_call: -
cdr3_aa: CSARDLAFNSPLHF
cdr3_nt: TGCAGTGCTAGAGATCTGGCCTTTAATTCACCCCTCCACTTT

j_call: TRBJ2-3
clone_size: -
v_call: TRBV10-1
cdr3_length: 15
d_call: -
cdr3_aa: CASSESAGYTDTQYF
cdr3_nt: TGCGCCAGCAGTGAGTCTGCGGGGTACACAGATACGCAGTATTTT

j_call: TRBJ2-3
clone_size: -
v_call: TRBV10-3
cdr3_length: 15
d_call: TRBD2
cdr3_aa: CAISESTSEADTQYF
cdr3_nt: TGTGCCATCAGTGAGTCGACTAGCGAGGCAGATACGCAGTATTTT

j_call: TRBJ2-7
clone_size: -
v_call: TRBV18
cdr3_length: 12
d_call: -
cdr3_aa: CASSNNRVEQYF
cdr3_nt: TGTGCCAGCTCGAATAACAGGGTCGAGCAGTACTTC

j_call: TRBJ1-1
clone_size: many
v_call: TRBV2
cdr3_length: 15
d_call: TRBD1
cdr3_aa: CASSDKNRGDTEAFF
cdr3_nt: TGTGCCAGCAGTGATAAAAACAGGGGGGACACTGAAGCTTTCTTT

j_call: TRBJ2-7
clone_size: few
v_call: TRBV20-1
cdr3_length: 15
d_call: -
cdr3_aa: CSAREERALTLEQYF
cdr3_nt: TGCAGTGCTAGAGAGGAGAGGGCCCTGACGCTCGAGCAGTACTTC

j_call: TRBJ2-6
clone_size: -
v_call: TRBV7-2
cdr3_length: 18
d_call: -
cdr3_aa: CASSLGPQDPSGANVLTF
cdr3_nt: TGTGCCAGCAGCTTAGGGCCACAGGACCCATCTGGGGCCAACGTCCTGACTTTC

j_call: TRBJ1-5
clone_size: many
v_call: TRBV28
cdr3_length: 15
d_call: TRBD1
cdr3_aa: CASSGGAGGPQPQHF
cdr3_nt: TGTGCCAGCAGTGGTGGGGCAGGGGGCCCTCAGCCCCAGCATTTT

j_call: TRBJ2-1
clone_size: many
v_call: TRBV11-3
cdr3_length: 15
d_call: TRBD1
cdr3_aa: CASSRPGTGSGEQFF
cdr3_nt: TGTGCCAGCAGCCGCCCCGGGACAGGGTCGGGTGAGCAGTTCTTC

j_call: TRBJ2-3
clone_size: many
v_call: TRBV27
cdr3_length: 14
d_call: -
cdr3_aa: CASNLTTNTDTQYF
cdr3_nt: TGTGCCAGCAACCTAACGACTAACACAGATACGCAGTATTTT

j_call: TRBJ1-5
clone_size: many
v_call: TRBV2
cdr3_length: 17
d_call: TRBD1
cdr3_aa: CASSHTQTGNSNQPQHF
cdr3_nt: TGTGCCAGCAGCCATACCCAGACAGGGAATAGCAATCAGCCCCAGCATTTT

j_call: TRBJ1-2
clone_size: -
v_call: TRBV2
cdr3_length: 13
d_call: -
cdr3_aa: CASSIQELEGYTF
cdr3_nt: TGTGCCAGCAGTATTCAGGAACTGGAAGGCTACACCTTC

j_call: TRBJ2-7
clone_size: many
v_call: TRBV2
cdr3_length: 14
d_call: TRBD1
cdr3_aa: CASRMTGGIYEQYF
cdr3_nt: TGTGCCAGCAGGATGACAGGGGGTATCTACGAGCAGTACTTC

j_call: TRBJ1-2
clone_size: few
v_call: TRBV7-9
cdr3_length: 12
d_call: -
cdr3_aa: CASSYDTYGYTF
cdr3_nt: TGTGCCAGCAGCTATGACACCTATGGCTACACCTTC

j_call: TRBJ1-1
clone_size: many
v_call: TRBV7-8
cdr3_length: 15
d_call: -
cdr3_aa: CASSSRGLRNTEAFF
cdr3_nt: TGTGCCAGCAGCTCCAGGGGACTAAGGAACACTGAAGCTTTCTTT

j_call: TRBJ2-3
clone_size: many
v_call: TRBV2
cdr3_length: 12
d_call: -
cdr3_aa: CASRQDTDTQYF
cdr3_nt: TGTGCCAGCAGACAGGACACAGATACGCAGTATTTT

j_call: TRBJ2-1
clone_size: -
v_call: TRBV14
cdr3_length: 16
d_call: TRBD2
cdr3_aa: CASSQLAGSPYNEQFF
cdr3_nt: TGTGCCAGCAGCCAGCTAGCGGGAAGTCCCTACAATGAGCAGTTCTTC

j_call: TRBJ2-1
clone_size: few
v_call: TRBV20-1
cdr3_length: 14
d_call: -
cdr3_aa: CSAPLRVLGNEQFF
cdr3_nt: TGCAGTGCCCCTCTAAGGGTATTGGGAAATGAGCAGTTCTTC

j_call: TRBJ1-4
clone_size: many
v_call: TRBV11-2
cdr3_length: 13
d_call: -
cdr3_aa: CASSGQWGEKLFF
cdr3_nt: TGTGCCAGCAGCGGACAGTGGGGTGAAAAACTGTTTTTT

j_call: TRBJ2-3
clone_size: few
v_call: TRBV6-5
cdr3_length: 16
d_call: TRBD1
cdr3_aa: CASIFYPGQGTDTQYF
cdr3_nt: TGTGCCAGCATTTTTTATCCGGGACAGGGCACAGATACGCAGTATTTT

j_call: TRBJ2-2
clone_size: -
v_call: TRBV24-1
cdr3_length: 16
d_call: TRBD1
cdr3_aa: CATSGGQGANTGELFF
cdr3_nt: TGTGCCACCAGTGGGGGACAGGGGGCGAACACCGGGGAGCTGTTTTTT

j_call: TRBJ2-1
clone_size: -
v_call: TRBV20-1
cdr3_length: 14
d_call: TRBD2
cdr3_aa: CSARSLAGDNEQFF
cdr3_nt: TGCAGTGCTAGAAGCCTAGCGGGAGACAATGAGCAGTTCTTC

j_call: TRBJ1-2
clone_size: -
v_call: TRBV9
cdr3_length: 17
d_call: TRBD1
cdr3_aa: CASSVEFRGLTNYGYTF
cdr3_nt: TGTGCCAGCAGCGTCGAATTTAGGGGGCTTACTAACTATGGCTACACCTTC

j_call: TRBJ2-7
clone_size: many
v_call: TRBV2
cdr3_length: 13
d_call: TRBD2
cdr3_aa: CASKSSGSYEQYF
cdr3_nt: TGTGCCAGCAAGTCCAGCGGGAGCTACGAGCAGTACTTC